This T cell receptor beta chain was captured in a study of T cell repertoires in cytomegalovirus infection. Across the study: HLA-B-restricted CMV epitopes that are well studied, plus recently identified HLA-C-restricted ones, were used by the study. Signatures in public TCR beta sequences pointed to both CMV infection and matching HLA type. Regarding the study as a whole: Cumulative public TCR beta family frequency identified CMV carriers with the relevant HLA.

The CDR3 extends over 15 amino acids. V lost 7 bases and J 1 base, leaving 14 bases between the germline ends. TCRdb re-analysed the reads in MiXCR, keeping a single row per CDR3 protein. This sample yields approximately 340,000 distinct CDR3 sequences, of which roughly 28% are seen a single time; approximately 20% belongs to the top ten. With respect to this clonotype: The antigen is unknown.

V gene TRBV12-3 or TRBV12-4 combines with J gene TRBJ2-1; maybe TRBD2 (6 bases). This material consisted of cultured PBMCs, taken from culture after CMV antigen stimulation. This TCR derives from a human donor in good health (CMV status not recorded). Some clones in this sample may be carry-over from other donors' samples. For the CDR3, the DNA is TGTGCCAGCACCCGGACGGGGGTTTCCTACAATGAGCAGTTCTTC. This encodes CASTRTGVSYNEQFF.